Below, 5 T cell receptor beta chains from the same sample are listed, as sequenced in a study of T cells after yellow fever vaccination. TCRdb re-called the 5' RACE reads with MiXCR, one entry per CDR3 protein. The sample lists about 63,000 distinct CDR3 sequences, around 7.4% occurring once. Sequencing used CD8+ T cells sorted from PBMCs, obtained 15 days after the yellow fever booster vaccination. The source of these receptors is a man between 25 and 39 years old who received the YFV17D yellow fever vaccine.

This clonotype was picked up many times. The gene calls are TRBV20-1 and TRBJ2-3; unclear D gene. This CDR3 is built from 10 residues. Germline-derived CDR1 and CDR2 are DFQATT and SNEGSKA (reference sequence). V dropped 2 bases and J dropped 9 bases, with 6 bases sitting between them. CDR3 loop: CSARSETQYF. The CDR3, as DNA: TGCAGTGCTAGATCGGAGACGCAGTATTTT.

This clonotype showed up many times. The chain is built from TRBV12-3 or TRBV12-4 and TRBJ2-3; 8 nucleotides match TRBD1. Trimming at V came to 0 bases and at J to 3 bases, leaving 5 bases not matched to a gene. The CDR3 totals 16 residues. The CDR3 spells CASSLAGQGATDTQYF. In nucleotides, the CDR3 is TGTGCCAGCAGTTTAGCGGGTCAGGGGGCGACAGATACGCAGTATTTT.

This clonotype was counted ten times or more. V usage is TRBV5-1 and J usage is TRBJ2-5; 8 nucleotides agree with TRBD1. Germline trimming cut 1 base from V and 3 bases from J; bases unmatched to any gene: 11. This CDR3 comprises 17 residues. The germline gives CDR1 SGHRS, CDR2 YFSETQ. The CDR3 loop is CASSLRGTGALKETQYF. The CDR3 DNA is TGCGCCAGCAGCTTGAGGGGGACAGGAGCCCTGAAAGAGACCCAGTACTTC.

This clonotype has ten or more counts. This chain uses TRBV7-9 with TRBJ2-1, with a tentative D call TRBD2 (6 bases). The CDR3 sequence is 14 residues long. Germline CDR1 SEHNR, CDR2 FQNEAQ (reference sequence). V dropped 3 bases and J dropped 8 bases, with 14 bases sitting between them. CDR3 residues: CASSFSGDMDEQFF. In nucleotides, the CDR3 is TGTGCCAGCAGCTTTAGCGGAGATATGGATGAGCAGTTCTTC.

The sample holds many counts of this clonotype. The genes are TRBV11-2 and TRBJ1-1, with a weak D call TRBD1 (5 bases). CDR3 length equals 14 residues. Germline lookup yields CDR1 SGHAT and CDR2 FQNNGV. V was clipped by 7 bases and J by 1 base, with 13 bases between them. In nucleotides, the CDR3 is TGTGCCAGCAACCCTGGGGGGGGGAACACTGAAGCTTTCTTT. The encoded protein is CASNPGGGNTEAFF.